The following is a T cell receptor (beta chain) sequence with its context. This specimen comes from a study of blood T cell repertoires in COVID-19. Profiled with immunoSEQ multiplex PCR; TCRdb holds only in-frame clones, not every one. This sample has 50,000 or so clones, with roughly 76% found just once. With 6 bases removed from V and 3 bases from J, the gap between germline ends came to 17 bases. This CDR3 region has 15 residues. The germline gives CDR1 LGHNT, CDR2 FRNRAP. V and J are TRBV12-5 and TRBJ1-1, with D possibly being TRBD1 (6 bases). The sample consisted of peripheral blood. The receptor comes from a woman aged 55-69 years with acute or convalescent COVID-19. The CDR3 region has the DNA TGTGCTAGTGGCTCCACCCTAGCAGGGGACACTGAAGCTTTCTTT. Translating gives CASGSTLAGDTEAFF.